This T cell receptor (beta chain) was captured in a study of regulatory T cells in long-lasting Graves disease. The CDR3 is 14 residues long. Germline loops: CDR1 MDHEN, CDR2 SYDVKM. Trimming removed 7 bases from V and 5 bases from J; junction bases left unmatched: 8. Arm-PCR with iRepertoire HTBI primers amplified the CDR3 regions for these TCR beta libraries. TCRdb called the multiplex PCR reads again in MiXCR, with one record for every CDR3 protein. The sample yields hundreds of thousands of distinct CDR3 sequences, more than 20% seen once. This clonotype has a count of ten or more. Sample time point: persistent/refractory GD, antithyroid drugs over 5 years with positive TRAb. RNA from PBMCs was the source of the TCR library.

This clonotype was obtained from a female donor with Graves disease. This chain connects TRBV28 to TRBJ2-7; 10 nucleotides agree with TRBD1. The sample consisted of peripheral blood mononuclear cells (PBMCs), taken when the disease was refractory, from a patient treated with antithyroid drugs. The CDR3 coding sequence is TGTGCCAGCAACCTAGGGGACAGGGGCCACGAGCAGTACTTC. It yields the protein CASNLGDRGHEQYF. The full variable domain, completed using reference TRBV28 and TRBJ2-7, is DVKVTQSSRYLVKRTGEKVFLECVQDMDHENMFWYRQDPGLGLRLIYFSYDVKMKEKGDIPEGYSVSREKKERFSLILESASTNQTSMYLCASNLGDRGHEQYFGPGTRLTVT.